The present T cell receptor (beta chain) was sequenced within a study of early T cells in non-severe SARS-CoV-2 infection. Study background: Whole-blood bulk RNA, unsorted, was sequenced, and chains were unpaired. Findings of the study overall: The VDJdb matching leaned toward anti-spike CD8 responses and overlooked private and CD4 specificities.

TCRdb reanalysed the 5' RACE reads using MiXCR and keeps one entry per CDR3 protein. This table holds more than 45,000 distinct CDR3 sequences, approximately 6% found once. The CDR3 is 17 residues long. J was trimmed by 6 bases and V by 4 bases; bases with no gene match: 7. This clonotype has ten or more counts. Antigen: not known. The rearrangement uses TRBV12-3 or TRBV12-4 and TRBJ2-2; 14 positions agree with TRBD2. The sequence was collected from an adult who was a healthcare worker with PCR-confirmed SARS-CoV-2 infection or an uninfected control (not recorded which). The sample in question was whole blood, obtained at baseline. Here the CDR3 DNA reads TGTGCCAGCAGTTGGGGACTAGCGGGAGTGTCCGCCGGGGAGCTGTTTTTT. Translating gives CASSWGLAGVSAGELFF.